The present TCR beta chain was sequenced within a study of CD8+CD57+ T cells in acquired aplastic anemia. Study-level background: Sorted CD4+ and CD8+ cells yielded roughly 3 ug of DNA on average. Healthy donor CD4+ cell samples had a mean of roughly 10 million reads. Study results and caveats: For CD8+ Simpson's diversity, patients and controls showed no significant difference. Overlap between patients and controls comprised some 31 CD8+ CDR3 sequences.

CDR1 is ENHRY, CDR2 SYGVKD, per germline. The CDR3 spans 13 residues. V lost 11 bases and J lost 1; bases outside the gene matches: 4. The use of genomic DNA as template underpinned the TCR beta VDJ and CDR3 profiling. Each CDR3 protein is one row after TCRdb ran MiXCR on the reads. This sample carries about 160,000 distinct CDR3 sequences, approximately 40% of them seen once, and the ten largest clones take about 1.1%. As to this clonotype: The antigen is not known.

The receptor comes from a human donor in good health. The sequenced sample was sorted CD4+, CD8+, or CD8+CD57+ T cells (not recorded which) from PBMCs. The chain uses TRBV10-3 and TRBJ1-5; 8 bases line up with TRBD1. DNA for the CDR3: TGTGCCTCGGGACAGGAGAGCAATCAGCCCCAGCATTTT. Amino acid sequence: CASGQESNQPQHF.